The 28 T cell receptor beta chains below all came from one sample that was sequenced in a study of blood T cell repertoires in COVID-19. The table came from immunoSEQ multiplex PCR; TCRdb's copy has only in-frame clones and leaves some out. Of 120,000 or so clones in the sample, about 85% were seen once. Sequencing was carried out using peripheral blood. The receptors were gathered from an elderly woman with acute or convalescent COVID-19.

The chain carries TRBV29-1 and TRBJ1-6; D might be TRBD1 (5 bases). This CDR3 is built from 13 residues. Per germline, CDR1 SQVTM and CDR2 ANQGSEA. The V end was cut by 4 bases, the J end by 5 bases, with 9 bases between. Here the CDR3 reads CSVGDSNNSPLHF. CDR3 coding DNA: TGCAGCGTTGGCGACAGTAATAATTCACCCCTCCACTTT.

This chain uses TRBV5-5 with TRBJ1-4, with TRBD1 matching over 9 bases. This CDR3 is built from 15 residues. Trimming removed 5 bases from V and 10 bases from J; junction bases left unmatched: 12. CDR1 and CDR2 (germline): SGHKS, YYEKEE (reference sequence). DNA for the CDR3: TGTGCCAGCAGGTTACCGGGACAGGGTTCTGGAAAACTGTTTTTT. This encodes CASRLPGQGSGKLFF.

The rearrangement links TRBV5-6 to TRBJ2-7; D possibly corresponds to TRBD2 (5 bases). The V gene's germline CDR1 is SGHDT and CDR2 YYEEEE. The germline V and J ends were trimmed by 0 bases and 7 bases, with 17 bases remaining between them. This CDR3 has 15 amino acids. CDR3 in amino acids: CASSLALVGGAEQYF. The CDR3 DNA sequence: TGTGCCAGCAGCTTGGCATTAGTTGGAGGAGCGGAGCAGTACTTC.

For the CDR3, the DNA is TGTGCCAGCAGCCGCCAACAGGGTTCGGGTGGGGCCAACGTCCTGACTTTC. Its protein product is CASSRQQGSGGANVLTF. The gene calls are TRBV13 and TRBJ2-6; possibly TRBD1 for D (6 bases). Germline V gene data show CDR1 as PRHDT and CDR2 as FYEKMQ (reference sequence). The CDR3 is made up of 17 amino acids. The germline V and J ends were trimmed by 5 bases and 3 bases, with 17 bases remaining between them.

This sequence joins TRBV19 and TRBJ1-2, with a weak D call TRBD1 (6 bases). Trimming left V 1 base short and J 0 bases short, with 9 bases between. Germline V CDR1 and CDR2: LNHDA, SQIVND (reference sequence). This CDR3 region has 15 residues. DNA of the CDR3: TGTGCCAGTAGTATAGTACAGGGCGCTAACTATGGCTACACCTTC. It is translated as CASSIVQGANYGYTF. The whole variable domain, filled in from reference TRBV19 and TRBJ1-2, reads DGGITQSPKYLFRKEGQNVTLSCEQNLNHDAMYWYRQDPGQGLRLIYYSQIVNDFQKGDIAEGYSVSREKKESFPLTVTSAQKNPTAFYLCASSIVQGANYGYTFGSGTRLTVV.

This chain connects TRBV7-9 to TRBJ2-2; 8 bases fit TRBD2. With V trimmed by 5 bases and J by 8 bases, 7 bases remained unmatched. Looked up from germline, CDR1 is SEHNR and CDR2 is FQNEAQ (reference sequence). The CDR3 is made up of 14 amino acids. CDR3 DNA: TGTGCCAGCAGCCCAGGACTAGCTTGGGGGGAGCTGTTTTTT. Its translation is CASSPGLAWGELFF.

The chain joins TRBV6-1 to TRBJ1-4; D gene uncertain. The germline gives CDR1 MNHNS, CDR2 SASEGT. Between the trimmed V and J ends, which lost 2 bases and 3 bases, there was a span of 13 bases. This CDR3 is built from 16 residues. The CDR3 here is CASSEWGGLANEKLFF. DNA for the CDR3: TGTGCCAGCAGTGAATGGGGAGGGCTAGCTAATGAAAAACTGTTTTTT.

The genes are TRBV6-5 and TRBJ1-6, with 7 bases that match TRBD1. V lost 5 bases, J lost 7 bases, and 5 bases stayed unmatched. Germline V gene data show CDR1 as MNHEY and CDR2 as SVGAGI. This CDR3 region has 14 residues. The CDR3 spells CASSPTGVNSPLHF. The CDR3 DNA reads as TGTGCCAGCAGTCCAACAGGGGTGAATTCACCCCTCCACTTT.

V is TRBV2 and J is TRBJ1-1; no reliable D call. The germline V gene has CDR1 SNHLY and CDR2 FYNNEI. The CDR3 consists of 14 residues. V dropped 8 bases and J dropped 1 base, with 14 bases sitting between them. CDR3 DNA sequence: TGTGCCAGCCAGTTCGATCGAGGGAACACTGAAGCTTTCTTT. As protein: CASQFDRGNTEAFF.

This clone appeared many times. In DNA, the CDR3 is TGTGCCAGCAGTTTAGCCGGGACAGGGGGCAAAATAGCTTTCTTT. It specifies CASSLAGTGGKIAFF. This chain uses TRBV28 with TRBJ1-1, with 12 positions matching TRBD1. The length of the CDR3 is 15 residues. CDR1 MDHEN and CDR2 SYDVKM come from the germline V gene. The V segment lost 2 bases and the J segment 10 bases; nucleotides outside the gene matches: 8. Drawing the rest from reference TRBV28 and TRBJ1-1, the complete variable domain is DVKVTQSSRYLVKRTGEKVFLECVQDMDHENMFWYRQDPGLGLRLIYFSYDVKMKEKGDIPEGYSVSREKKERFSLILESASTNQTSMYLCASSLAGTGGKIAFFGQGTRLTVV.

V and J are TRBV12-5 and TRBJ1-1; D is ambiguous. This CDR3 has 15 amino acids. V lost 3 bases and J lost 4, with 15 bases in between. Germline CDR1 reads LGHNT; CDR2 reads FRNRAP. CDR3 region: CASGLSLSGGTEAFF. The CDR3 DNA reads TGTGCTAGTGGTTTATCGTTATCGGGTGGCACTGAAGCTTTCTTT.

The V and J genes are TRBV7-9 and TRBJ1-1, with D possibly being TRBD1 (5 bases). The germline V gene encodes CDR1 SEHNR and CDR2 FQNEAQ (reference sequence). The CDR3 length is 14 residues. Trimming stripped 4 bases from V and 4 bases from J, with 13 bases between. CDR3 sequence (DNA): TGTGCCAGCAGCTCTACGGGGCGGGGCACTGAAGCTTTCTTT. Translating gives CASSSTGRGTEAFF.

The chain links TRBV27 to TRBJ1-1; 8 bases map to TRBD1. Losses at the gene ends were 5 bases for V and 5 bases for J; bases not matched to a gene: 10. CDR1 and CDR2 (germline): MNHEY, SMNVEV (reference sequence). This CDR3 has 15 amino acids. CDR3 sequence: CASSGQGFWGTEAFF. The CDR3 coding sequence is TGTGCCAGCAGTGGACAGGGCTTTTGGGGTACTGAAGCTTTCTTT.

This rearrangement joins TRBV6-2 or TRBV6-3 to TRBJ1-2; D is uncertain. The V gene's germline CDR1 is MNHEY and CDR2 SVGEGT. V was trimmed by 6 bases and J by 2 bases, leaving 16 bases between them. There are 15 residues in the CDR3. The CDR3 region is CASSDGGRRNYGYTF. DNA for the CDR3: TGTGCCAGCAGCGACGGCGGGCGGAGAAACTATGGCTACACCTTC.

The CDR3 protein is CASSSPAGGYTF. Written as DNA, the CDR3 is TGCGCCAGCAGCTCCCCTGCCGGGGGCTACACCTTC. The V gene is TRBV5-1, the J gene TRBJ1-2; D gene uncertain. Trimming shortened V by 3 bases and J by 8 bases, and 11 bases separated the two germline ends. The CDR3 runs 12 residues. CDR1 is SGHRS and CDR2 is YFSETQ in the germline V gene.

This chain links TRBV3-1 (or the pseudogene TRBV3-2) with TRBJ1-4; TRBD1 might be the D (5 bases). CDR1 and CDR2 from the germline V gene are LGHDT and YNNKEL (reference sequence). Trimming cost V 6 bases and J 5 bases, with 19 bases left between them. The CDR3 runs to 16 residues. This CDR3 is CASSRDYSRWNEKLFF. CDR3 nucleotides: TGTGCCAGCAGTCGGGACTACAGCCGGTGGAATGAAAAACTGTTTTTT.

J is TRBJ2-3 and V is TRBV5-6, with TRBD1 matching 9 bases. The CDR3 has 16 residues. V dropped 4 bases and J dropped 6; count of bases not matched to a gene: 12. Germline V lookup: CDR1 SGHDT, CDR2 YYEEEE. CDR3 residues: CASSTRSGTGLDTQYF. The DNA of the CDR3 is TGTGCCAGCAGCACGCGCTCCGGGACAGGGTTGGATACGCAGTATTTT.

The DNA for the CDR3 is TGTGCCAGCACCCGGGACAGGGGCAATCAGCCCCAGCATTTT. It yields the protein CASTRDRGNQPQHF. This rearrangement joins TRBV6-5 to TRBJ1-5; 9 bases line up with TRBD1. In germline, CDR1 is MNHEY, CDR2 SVGAGI. After removal of 7 bases from V and 2 bases from J, the junction contained 3 bases not matched to a gene. The CDR3 totals 14 residues.

This clone was picked up a small number of times. The V and J genes are TRBV7-2 and TRBJ1-6; D is undetermined. CDR1 SGHTA and CDR2 FQGNSA come from the germline V gene. V was shortened by 9 bases and J by 0 bases, with 6 bases between the two germline ends. The CDR3 contains 13 residues. DNA for the CDR3: TGTGCCAGTTCCAACTCCTATAATTCACCCCTCCACTTT. Translated: CASSNSYNSPLHF.

The chain recombines TRBV19 with TRBJ2-3; D is possibly TRBD1 (6 bases). Germline V CDR1 and CDR2: LNHDA, SQIVND (reference sequence). The CDR3 is 15 residues long. V lost 4 bases and J lost 3, with 14 bases in between. This CDR3 reads CASSRPGTPTDTQYF. CDR3 sequence (DNA): TGTGCCAGTAGTAGGCCCGGGACACCAACAGATACGCAGTATTTT. Variable domain in full (rest from reference TRBV19 and TRBJ2-3): DGGITQSPKYLFRKEGQNVTLSCEQNLNHDAMYWYRQDPGQGLRLIYYSQIVNDFQKGDIAEGYSVSREKKESFPLTVTSAQKNPTAFYLCASSRPGTPTDTQYFGPGTRLTVL.

This rearrangement joins TRBV7-8 to TRBJ1-1; TRBD1 aligns across 8 bases. J gave up 3 bases and V 4 bases, and 7 bases lay outside the gene matches. The CDR3 sequence is 15 residues long. Germline V gives CDR1 SGHVS, CDR2 FQNEAQ. CDR3 DNA: TGTGCCAGCAGCTCGACGACAGGGGTGGACACTGAAGCTTTCTTT. This codes for CASSSTTGVDTEAFF. Variable domain in full (rest from reference TRBV7-8 and TRBJ1-1): GAGVSQSPRYKVAKRGQDVALRCDPISGHVSLFWYQQALGQGPEFLTYFQNEAQLDKSGLPSDRFFAERPEGSVSTLKIQRTQQEDSAVYLCASSSTTGVDTEAFFGQGTRLTVV.

The chain combines TRBV2 with TRBJ1-2; maybe TRBD1 (6 bases). The length of the CDR3 is 14 residues. Deletions cut 7 bases from V and 4 bases from J, with 16 bases between. Germline CDR1 SNHLY, CDR2 FYNNEI. In DNA form, the CDR3 reads TGTGCCAGCACCACGAACCAGGGGACCTATGGCTACACCTTC. This gives the protein CASTTNQGTYGYTF.

V and J are TRBV2 and TRBJ1-1; no definite D call. Germline V lookup: CDR1 SNHLY, CDR2 FYNNEI. V lost 6 bases to trimming and J lost 2 bases, with 10 bases between them. The CDR3 totals 13 residues. The CDR3 coding sequence is TGTGCCAGCAGCTCTGAGAGAAACACTGAAGCTTTCTTT. Its translation: CASSSERNTEAFF.

The chain combines TRBV25-1 with TRBJ1-1; TRBD1 is a possible D gene (6 bases). CDR3 length: 12 residues. V lost 6 bases to trimming and J lost 4 bases, with 9 bases between them. The germline V gene has CDR1 MGHDK and CDR2 SYGVNS. The CDR3 protein is CASRGGLTEAFF. The CDR3 DNA reads TGTGCCAGCAGGGGGGGGCTCACTGAAGCTTTCTTT. Complete variable domain (other parts from reference TRBV25-1 and TRBJ1-1): EADIYQTPRYLVIGTGKKITLECSQTMGHDKMYWYQQDPGMELHLIHYSYGVNSTEKGDLSSESTVSRIRTEHFPLTLESARPSHTSQYLCASRGGLTEAFFGQGTRLTVV.

The gene calls are TRBV10-3 and TRBJ1-1; D perhaps matches TRBD1 (6 bases). The V end was cut by 4 bases, the J end by 2 bases, with 14 bases between. CDR1 is ENHRY and CDR2 is SYGVKD in the germline V gene. The CDR3 spans 15 residues. The CDR3 spells CAISGGSGVNTEAFF. The CDR3 DNA is TGTGCCATCAGTGGGGGTTCAGGGGTAAACACTGAAGCTTTCTTT.

This clone has a handful of counts. V usage is TRBV18 and J usage is TRBJ1-1; D is undetermined. CDR3 length: 14 residues. V lost 2 bases and J lost 2, with 9 bases in between. From germline, CDR1 is KGHSH and CDR2 LQKENI. The DNA of the CDR3 is TGTGCCAGCTCACCATTTGGAGATAACACTGAAGCTTTCTTT. It translates to CASSPFGDNTEAFF. The full variable domain, rest sourced from reference TRBV18 and TRBJ1-1, is NAGVMQNPRHLVRRRGQEARLRCSPMKGHSHVYWYRQLPEEGLKFMVYLQKENIIDESGMPKERFSAEFPKEGPSILRIQQVVRGDSAAYFCASSPFGDNTEAFFGQGTRLTVV.

The CDR3 DNA reads TGTGCCAGCAGTTTTTACGGGACAGGGGGCACAGATACGCAGTATTTT. Translation: CASSFYGTGGTDTQYF. The chain uses TRBV28 and TRBJ2-3, with 10 positions matching TRBD1. The trim removed 3 bases at V and 1 base at J, leaving 4 bases unmatched. Per germline, CDR1 MDHEN and CDR2 SYDVKM. This CDR3 region has 16 residues.

The chain employs TRBV7-9 and TRBJ2-1, with 11 bases identical to TRBD2. CDR1 and CDR2 (germline): SEHNR, FQNEAQ (reference sequence). The ends lost 5 bases at V and 4 bases at J; junction bases unmatched: 4. This CDR3 has 15 amino acids. The CDR3 region has the DNA TGTGCCAGCAGCACAACTAGCGGGGGATACAATGAGCAGTTCTTC. Protein product: CASSTTSGGYNEQFF.